This TCR beta chain appears in the sequencing data of a study of regulatory T cells in long-lasting Graves disease. Both iRepertoire HTBI primers and Arm-PCR of CDR3 regions were used to build the TCR beta libraries. From the multiplex PCR reads, TCRdb called clonotypes with MiXCR, one entry per CDR3 protein. This sample has more than 650,000 distinct CDR3 sequences, with around 32% found just once. Notes on the study in general: Favored usage of TRBV28, TRBJ1-2 and TRBJ2-5 was recorded in persistent disease. Persistent Graves' patients had lower TCR diversity than newly diagnosed ones.

Time point indicated: persistent/refractory GD, antithyroid drugs over 5 years with positive TRAb. The authors made the TCR library using RNA they extracted from PBMCs. The CDR3 totals 15 residues. Germline V lookup: CDR1 DFQATT, CDR2 SNEGSKA (reference sequence). Between the trimmed V and J ends, which lost 0 bases and 2 bases, there was a span of 12 bases. This clonotype was seen a single time. Its antigen is unidentified. The material sequenced was peripheral blood mononuclear cells (PBMCs), taken when the disease was refractory, from a patient treated with antithyroid drugs. This chain uses TRBV20-1 with TRBJ2-3; D ambiguous. The receptor comes from a female donor with Graves disease. CDR3 residues: CSARDPWGSTDTQYF. The DNA of the CDR3 is TGCAGTGCTAGAGATCCTTGGGGATCCACAGATACGCAGTATTTT.